One T cell receptor (beta chain) is described in this entry. Its target is unknown. This sample was taken from a study of PD-1 blockade in mismatch repair-deficient tumors. On the study more broadly: Enrolled about 2013-2017, patients had progressing, pretreated mismatch repair-deficient cancers of approximately 13 types. General study points: Tumor-resident clones, often absent from pretreatment blood, expanded after pembrolizumab and then contracted.

Mismatch repair deficiency was confirmed in all patients, by PCR or immunohistochemistry. This table comes from immunoSEQ multiplex PCR, and its TCRdb copy is limited to in-frame clones, with some not included. Among about 84,000 clones listed, about 85% were seen once. This specimen consisted of peripheral blood, obtained 12 weeks after starting pembrolizumab. The TCR sequence derives from an adult with mismatch repair-deficient cancer.

The CDR3 is CASSLDWGVRFEQYF. CDR3 in DNA: TGTGCCAGCAGCTTGGACTGGGGGGTCCGGTTCGAGCAGTACTTC. This chain joins TRBV5-4 and TRBJ2-7, with D possibly being TRBD2 (6 bases). Trimming shortened V by 0 bases and J by 6 bases, and 16 bases separated the two germline ends. CDR3 size: 15 residues. Germline V gene data show CDR1 as SGHNT and CDR2 as YYREEE (reference sequence). Full variable domain (outside the CDR3, taken from reference TRBV5-4 and TRBJ2-7): ETGVTQSPTHLIKTRGQQVTLRCSSQSGHNTVSWYQQALGQGPQFIFQYYREEENGRGNFPPRFSGLQFPNYSSELNVNALELDDSALYLCASSLDWGVRFEQYFGPGTRLTVT.